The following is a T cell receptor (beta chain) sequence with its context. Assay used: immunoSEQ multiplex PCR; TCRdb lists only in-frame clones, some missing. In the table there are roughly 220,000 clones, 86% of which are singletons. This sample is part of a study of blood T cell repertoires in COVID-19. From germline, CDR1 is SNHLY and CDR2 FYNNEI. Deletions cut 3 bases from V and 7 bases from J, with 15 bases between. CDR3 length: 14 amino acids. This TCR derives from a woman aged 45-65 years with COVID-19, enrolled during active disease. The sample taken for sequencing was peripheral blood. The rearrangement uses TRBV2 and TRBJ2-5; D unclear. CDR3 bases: TGTGCCAGCAGTGATGAGGTCCGCGGTGGGACCCAGTACTTC. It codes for CASSDEVRGGTQYF.